This TCR beta chain was sequenced during a study of cytomegalovirus exposure and HLA in healthy donors (dated by TCRdb to 2015 to 2018). About the study as a whole: An earlier analysis of several hundred of the donors reported approximately 280 Gb of sequence data and 117 million unique TCR beta sequences obtained from 180 million or so T cells. A later analysis re-examined previously published TCR beta repertoires from roughly 720 donors and added high-resolution HLA genotyping to investigate patterns of TCR occurrence. The T cell repertoires of several hundred subjects were profiled by immunosequencing and related to cytomegalovirus serostatus. The number of donors typed differed by locus, with 629-630 for A, B, C, DRB1 and DQB1, more than 500 for DQA1, approximately 570 for DPA1, and 450 to 480 for DPB1. An early release covering about 600 HLA-typed donors comprised about 310 gigabases of sequencing data and around 80 million unique TCR sequences. Alongside the repertoire data, information on donor age, sex, ethnicity and CMV serostatus was compiled. Across around 400 genotyped donors of the cohort, an average of about 240,000 unique TCR beta nucleotide sequences per donor were sequenced, and approximately 19% of those sequences were non-productive. Because of strong linkage in the cohort, roughly five DR-DQ haplotypes were treated as single units for association and clustering. Along with the approximately 700-subject first cohort, a separate validation cohort of approximately 110 different subjects was used. In the later analysis, no new phenotypic data were used to find candidate immune exposures; instead, reliance was placed on TCR beta sequences and their occurrence across donors. The study combined high-throughput TCR immunosequencing, statistical association of individual TCRs with disease status, and machine learning to predict cytomegalovirus infection status. The aim of the study was to test whether cataloging public T cell receptors could identify signatures of past pathogen exposure. Of the approximately 400 genotyped donors, roughly 80% were placed in the genetic ancestry cluster associated with self-reported Caucasian donors. Class I and class II HLA loci were covered by the typing at four-digit resolution. All discovery cohort repertoires had been generated using a single sequencing platform. A later genetic analysis took genome-wide SNP genotypes for about 55% of the roughly 700 donors and used that subset as a discovery cohort. An earlier analysis of approximately 580 of the donors used high-throughput TCR beta sequencing to judge whether each TCR beta V gene segment behaved as functional or pseudogenic. Study-level results and caveats: A few of the identified cytomegalovirus-associated TCR beta chains were confirmed in vitro to be specific for cytomegalovirus antigens. Cytomegalovirus status was reported to be diagnosed by the classifier with high specificity and sensitivity in both the original and validation cohorts. Assigning TCR associations to individual alleles was difficult when HLA alleles, especially DR and DQ, strongly co-occurred. A later analysis found that TCR association rates varied across HLA loci, with DRB1 alleles showing the most associated TCRs and HLA-C alleles the fewest. In a later analysis, HLA-associated TCR beta chains showed more clonal expansion and lower generation probabilities than non-associated chains that were equally common. Because some donors lacked HLA typing at each locus, the association tests relied only on the typed subset. Because counts were too low, seventeen rarely observed V segments, including chromosome 9 orphons, were left out of the earlier analysis of about 620 of the donors. The study gave a list of about 170 TCR beta chains associated with cytomegalovirus. A cluster of highly shared sequence variants was judged likely to represent a technical artifact of the sequencing pipeline. According to a later analysis, parvovirus B19, influenza, CMV and Epstein-Barr virus appeared linked to several top co-occurrence clusters. In this cohort, only TCR beta chains were sequenced, and detectable features were limited by the absence of alpha or paired-chain data. It was suggested by the authors that the approach could potentially be generalized to other disease states and immunological phenotypes. According to a later analysis, most CMV-associated TCR beta chains appeared to be HLA-restricted, and the HLA associations seemed to be driven largely by CMV exposure. According to a later genetic analysis, donors in an Asian-associated ancestry cluster had fewer N-insertions in productive TCRs than the approximately 670-donor mean. An association between a missense DCLRE1C variant and V-gene and J-gene trimming of TCR beta chains was found in a later genetic analysis and replicated in an independent cohort. A further reported finding was that TCR beta sequences accurately predicted the HLA-A and HLA-B alleles for most subjects in the first cohort. Immune exposure information for the cohort was limited to CMV serostatus. At a false discovery rate of 0.05, a later analysis linked 15,000 to 20,000 TCR beta sequences to specific HLA alleles. Some IMGT-functional V segments, including TRBV6-2 and TRBV6-3, could not be told apart with the 87-base-pair reads, so those segments were excluded. Linkage disequilibrium might explain the correlated functional status among segregating V segments, but an unknown experimental factor could not be ruled out. Most TCR sequences were seen in very few donors, while some public TCRs were found in many individuals. Broadly in line with IMGT annotations, most TCR beta V segments showed up in productive rearrangements about 87% or about 30% of the time in an earlier analysis of 450 to 750 of the donors. The presence/absence analyses assumed that sequencing depth was roughly uniform across donors, and that assumption may not be true.

In total, 600 or so healthy bone marrow donors made up the cohort. Cohort members were all nominally healthy when sampled, although unrecorded immune exposures were likely present. The donor was CMV seropositive and belonged to the group of around 300 seropositive cohort members. Every donor gave a peripheral blood sample, and the peripheral blood mononuclear cells from that sample were used for TCR beta sequencing. The Qiagen DNeasy Blood Extraction Kit was used to extract genomic DNA from the blood cell samples. Trimmed from V: 7 bases; trimmed from J: 0 bases; junction bases lacking a gene match: 6. The CDR1 and CDR2 encoded by the germline V gene are SNHLY and FYNNEI. CDR3 length: 14 amino acids, cysteine to phenylalanine. Solely the CDR3 DNA is kept, with 42 bases framed from the first base. The receptor library was made with the immunoSEQ multiplex PCR assay. The multiplex PCR relied on a mix of 60 forward primers for TCR Vbeta segments and 13 reverse primers for TCR Jbeta segments. A multiplex PCR assay on genomic DNA amplified the CDR3 region of rearranged TCR beta genes. The Illumina HiSeq System was used to sequence the amplified TCR beta libraries as 87-base-pair reads. The authors' analysis ran thus. In a later analysis, roughly 80 million unique TCR beta chains were counted across the approximately 640 repertoires, and about 9.9 million of these chains were shared by at least two donors. Raw reads were error-corrected and collapsed into unique sequences by a nearest-neighbor algorithm in which closely related sequences were merged to remove PCR and sequencing errors. To assign V, D and J gene segments, CDR3 sequences were aligned to IMGT reference sequences. For a sequence to be retained, a match of at least six nucleotides to both a V gene segment and a J gene segment was required. A rearrangement was called productive if the CDR3 had no stop codons and remained in frame with V and J, and every other rearrangement was called non-productive. CDR3 was defined according to IMGT convention as the region running from the second conserved V-encoded cysteine to the conserved J-encoded phenylalanine. The earlier analysis of 587 of the donors excluded sequences that lacked an unambiguous match to a single V gene segment. An earlier analysis of a few hundred of the donors classified V segments as functional when productive rearrangements were above 56.7% and as segregating when the standard deviation between donors was above 5%. A statistical classification framework was built to diagnose cytomegalovirus status from the catalog of TCR beta chain sequences. In a later analysis, TCR nucleotide sequences were compared against IMGT/GENE-DB human TR gene sequences so that V and J genes could be assigned. The TCRdist pipeline was used in a later analysis to assign CDR3 sequences and most-parsimonious VDJ recombination scenarios. In a later analysis, each TCR beta chain was defined by its CDR3 amino acid sequence together with its V-gene family, and reads lacking a unique V-gene family were excluded. As a way to deal with suspected cross-contamination and a sequencing artifact, a later analysis dropped under 600 nucleotide sequences that were highly shared and had low generation probability. For each public chain, a later analysis derived a clonal expansion index from normalized ranks of inferred template counts within each repertoire. A later analysis computed generation probabilities with a VDJ recombination model fitted to out-of-frame rearrangements, and checked the results against IGoR. A later analysis scored TCR-TCR, TCR-HLA and TCR-CMV co-occurrence with hypergeometric tests, applying a repertoire-size bias correction to TCR pairs. In a later analysis, false discovery rates were estimated by permuting HLA or CMV assignments 20 times. In a later analysis, co-occurring TCRs were grouped using DBSCAN, and TCRdist sequence similarity was added for clustering within HLA-allele-positive subsets. Co-occurrence clustering excluded repertoires with fewer than 30,000 or more than 120,000 public chains, plus five with anomalous nucleotide sharing. The immuneACCESS repertoire file appears here via TCRdb, limited to in-frame rearrangements. These files lack a portion of the clones; in checked studies, under half of the deficit traces to unresolved V genes, and the cause of the others is not known. Clonal size and the V and J genes are those of that table, whereas D and trimming came from the DNA. The table kept for this sample lists tens of thousands of clones. The top ten constitute under 7% of the sample.

Worth noting for this clone: Its antigen has not been determined.

The chain links TRBV2 with TRBJ2-7; a stretch of 7 junction bases matches TRBD1. The origin of this receptor is a man aged 30 to 39 in good health and CMV-seropositive. Material for sequencing was PBMCs. The encoded CDR3 is CASMSAGGSYEQYF. The sequence in DNA is TGTGCCAGCATGTCCGCAGGGGGCTCCTACGAGCAGTACTTC.